Listed below are T cell receptor beta chains from one sample, sequenced in a study of cytomegalovirus exposure and HLA in healthy donors. The method was immunoSEQ multiplex PCR; TCRdb's version includes in-frame clones alone and lacks a portion of them. Recorded for this sample: 50,000 to 80,000 clones. The sequenced sample consisted of PBMCs. These receptors all come from a woman between 18 and 29 years old in good health and CMV-seronegative. The CDR3 runs from the conserved cysteine through the conserved F or W. A D gene is named only where the DNA matches it firmly.

d_gene	v_gene	j_gene	CDR3aa	CDR3nt
.	TRBV4-2	TRBJ2-3	CASSQEGPPGGTQYF	TGTGCCAGCAGCCAAGAAGGTCCCCCGGGTGGTACGCAGTATTTT
TRBD1	TRBV6-5	TRBJ1-2	CASRPTGGGGYGYTF	TGTGCCAGCAGACCGACAGGGGGAGGTGGCTATGGCTACACCTTC
TRBD1	TRBV23-1	TRBJ2-5	CASSHSDRGRETQYF	TGCGCCAGCAGTCATTCGGACAGGGGGAGAGAGACCCAGTACTTC
TRBD1	TRBV5-1	TRBJ2-7	CASSLAGTGSYEQYF	TGCGCCAGCAGCTTGGCCGGGACAGGGAGCTACGAGCAGTACTTC
TRBD1	TRBV30	TRBJ1-6	CACFRDRGHSPLHF	TGTGCCTGTTTTCGGGACAGGGGACATTCACCCCTCCACTTT
.	TRBV4-2	TRBJ1-3	CASSQAPVVLSGNTIYF	TGTGCCAGCAGCCAAGCCCCGGTCGTTCTCTCTGGAAACACCATATATTTT
TRBD1	TRBV27	TRBJ1-2	CASGRLGAGGRKGYTF	TGTGCCAGCGGTCGTCTTGGGGCAGGGGGTCGAAAAGGCTACACCTTC
.	TRBV19	TRBJ2-7	CASSTRAGDEQYF	TGTGCCAGTAGTACCCGGGCAGGGGACGAGCAGTACTTC
.	TRBV10-3	TRBJ1-1	CAIRGEGGGAFF	TGTGCCATCAGGGGTGAGGGCGGTGGAGCTTTCTTT
.	TRBV13	TRBJ1-3	CASSDQGGNTIYF	TGTGCCAGCAGCGATCAGGGAGGAAACACCATATATTTT
TRBD1	TRBV9	TRBJ1-2	CASSVRGSFSMVYGYTF	TGTGCCAGCAGCGTCAGGGGGTCCTTCTCTATGGTCTATGGCTACACCTTC
TRBD1	TRBV2	TRBJ1-6	CASSRQGPNSPLHF	TGTGCCAGCAGTCGACAGGGTCCTAATTCACCCCTCCACTTT
TRBD2	TRBV15	TRBJ2-7	CATSRDRGSGSGAPYEQYF	TGTGCCACCAGCAGAGATCGGGGTAGCGGGAGTGGGGCCCCCTACGAGCAGTACTTC
TRBD1	TRBV6-5	TRBJ1-1	CASSFFDRENTEAFF	TGTGCCAGCAGTTTCTTCGACAGGGAAAACACTGAAGCTTTCTTT
.	TRBV30	TRBJ1-1	CAWTTSAGRANTEAFF	TGTGCCTGGACTACCTCTGCGGGTAGGGCGAACACTGAAGCTTTCTTT
.	TRBV6-5	TRBJ1-1	CASSLTGNTEAFF	TGTGCCAGCAGTCTGACAGGGAACACTGAAGCTTTCTTT
TRBD1	TRBV9	TRBJ1-2	CASSVSPLQGARGGYTF	TGTGCCAGCAGCGTATCCCCCCTTCAGGGGGCGCGAGGTGGCTACACCTTC
.	TRBV2	TRBJ1-5	CASSVDNYSNQPQHF	TGTGCCAGCAGTGTGGACAATTATAGCAATCAGCCCCAGCATTTT
.	TRBV19	TRBJ2-3	CASTAGQRDTQYF	TGTGCCAGTACCGCGGGACAGCGGGATACGCAGTATTTT
.	TRBV29-1	TRBJ1-1	CSDLSGGTEAFF	TGCAGCGACCTCTCGGGAGGCACTGAAGCTTTCTTT
TRBD1	TRBV29-1	TRBJ2-7	CSVVRQGTYEQYF	TGCAGCGTTGTGAGACAGGGAACCTACGAGCAGTACTTC
.	TRBV28	TRBJ2-7	CASSSPSADGEQYF	TGTGCCAGCAGTTCACCCTCAGCGGACGGCGAGCAGTACTTC
TRBD2	TRBV9	TRBJ2-1	CASSLRGVSYNEQFF	TGTGCCAGCAGCCTTCGGGGGGTCTCCTACAATGAGCAGTTCTTC
.	TRBV25-1	TRBJ2-7	CASSHSSYEQYF	TGTGCCAGCAGTCATAGCTCCTACGAGCAGTACTTC
.	TRBV4-1	TRBJ1-2	CASSQDQGGNYGYTF	TGCGCCAGCAGCCAAGATCAGGGAGGCAACTATGGCTACACCTTC
TRBD1	TRBV28	TRBJ1-1	CASNIGQGRVYTTEAFF	TGTGCCAGCAATATCGGACAGGGACGGGTGTATACCACTGAAGCTTTCTTT
.	TRBV4-1	TRBJ1-5	CASSQTDSLNQPQHF	TGCGCCAGCAGCCAAACGGACAGCCTCAATCAGCCCCAGCATTTT
.	TRBV25-1	TRBJ1-2	CASSYTANYGYTF	TGTGCCAGCAGTTATACAGCTAACTATGGCTACACCTTC
TRBD1	TRBV9	TRBJ2-1	CASSLGQGAGDEQFF	TGTGCCAGCAGCCTAGGACAGGGGGCAGGGGATGAGCAGTTCTTC
TRBD2	TRBV27	TRBJ2-2	CASNPPVGRAGGVVNTGELFF	TGTGCCAGCAACCCCCCTGTGGGGAGAGCGGGAGGGGTCGTGAACACCGGGGAGCTGTTTTTT
.	TRBV9	TRBJ1-1	CASSADLQLESAFF	TGTGCCAGCAGCGCCGATCTCCAATTAGAGTCAGCTTTCTTT
TRBD1	TRBV27	TRBJ1-1	CASSPRTGASTEAFF	TGTGCCAGCAGTCCAAGGACAGGGGCGAGCACTGAAGCTTTCTTT
.	TRBV5-4	TRBJ2-7	CASSLGQATYEQYF	TGTGCCAGCAGCTTGGGACAGGCAACCTACGAGCAGTACTTC
TRBD1	TRBV7-2	TRBJ2-1	CASSRGQISYNEQFF	TGTGCCAGCAGCCGGGGACAGATTTCCTACAATGAGCAGTTCTTC
TRBD1	TRBV9	TRBJ1-1	CASTATGSNTEAFF	TGTGCCAGCACCGCGACAGGGTCCAACACTGAAGCTTTCTTT
.	TRBV27	TRBJ1-5	CASGSEGRRQPQHF	TGTGCCAGCGGTTCGGAGGGGAGAAGACAGCCCCAGCATTTT
TRBD1	TRBV9	TRBJ1-5	CASSVEQGTSNQPQHF	TGTGCCAGCAGCGTAGAACAGGGGACATCAAATCAGCCCCAGCATTTT
.	TRBV30	TRBJ1-5	CAWSQGSGNQPQHF	TGTGCCTGGAGTCAGGGTTCCGGCAATCAGCCCCAGCATTTT